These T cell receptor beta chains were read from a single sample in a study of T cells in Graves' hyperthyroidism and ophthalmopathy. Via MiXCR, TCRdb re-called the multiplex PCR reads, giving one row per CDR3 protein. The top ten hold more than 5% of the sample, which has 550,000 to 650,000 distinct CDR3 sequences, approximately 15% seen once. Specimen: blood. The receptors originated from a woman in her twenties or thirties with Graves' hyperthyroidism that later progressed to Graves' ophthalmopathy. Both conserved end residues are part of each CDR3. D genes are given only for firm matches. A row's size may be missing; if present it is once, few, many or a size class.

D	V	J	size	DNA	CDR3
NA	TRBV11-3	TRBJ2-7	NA	TGTGCCAGCAGCGCTCCCAGGGCCCCCAGGGGAGGCACCTACGAGCAGTACTTC	CASSAPRAPRGGTYEQYF
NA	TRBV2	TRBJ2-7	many	TGTGCCAGCACCGGGGACTCCTACGAGCAGTACTTC	CASTGDSYEQYF
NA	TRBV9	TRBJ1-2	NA	TGTGCCAGCAGCGTAGTGGAGTCGGAGGACAGAAGATATGGCTACACCTTC	CASSVVESEDRRYGYTF
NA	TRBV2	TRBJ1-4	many	TGTGCCAGCAGTGAAGAATTTGGACGTGTTAATGAAAAACTGTTTTTT	CASSEEFGRVNEKLFF
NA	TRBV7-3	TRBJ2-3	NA	TGTGCCAGCAGCCCAACATTAGGGGATACGCAGTATTTT	CASSPTLGDTQYF
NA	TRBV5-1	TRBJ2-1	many	TGCGCCAGCAGCTTGGCGGGCATCACCAATGAGCAGTTCTTC	CASSLAGITNEQFF
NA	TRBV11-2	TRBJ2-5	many	TGTGCCAGCAGCTTGCTCCCGGGCCAAGAGACCCAGTACTTC	CASSLLPGQETQYF
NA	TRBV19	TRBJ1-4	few	TGTGCCAGTAGTATGGAAATTCCCAGGGAAAAACTGTTTTTT	CASSMEIPREKLFF
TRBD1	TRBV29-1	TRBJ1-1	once	TGCAGCGTACAGGGGACAGTGAACACTGAAGCTTTCTTT	CSVQGTVNTEAFF
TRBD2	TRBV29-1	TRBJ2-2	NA	TGCAGCGTCGGGACTAGCGGGAGTAACACCGGGGAGCTGTTTTTT	CSVGTSGSNTGELFF
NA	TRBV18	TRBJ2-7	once	TGTGCCAGCTCACCAGCGTTTCACGAGCAGTACTTC	CASSPAFHEQYF
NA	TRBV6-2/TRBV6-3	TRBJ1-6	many	TGTGCCAGCAGTTACCAGAACCCGGGCTCCAATTCACCCCTCCACTTT	CASSYQNPGSNSPLHF
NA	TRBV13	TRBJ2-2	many	TGTGCCAGCAGCTTAGGACATGGGGCGACCGGGGAGCTGTTTTTT	CASSLGHGATGELFF
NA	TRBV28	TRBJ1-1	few	TGTGCCAGCACCTGGGGAGGGACTGAAGCTTTCTTT	CASTWGGTEAFF
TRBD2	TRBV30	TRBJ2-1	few	TGTGCCTGGGAAGAAGCGGGAGGCAGCTCCTACAATGAGCAGTTCTTC	CAWEEAGGSSYNEQFF
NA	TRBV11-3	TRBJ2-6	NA	TGTGCCAGCAACAATAGGGTGGGGGCCAACGTCCTGACTTTC	CASNNRVGANVLTF
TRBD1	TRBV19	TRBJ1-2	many	TGTGCCAGTAGTATCGGGCCAGGGGGCCTCGGCTATGGCTACACCTTC	CASSIGPGGLGYGYTF
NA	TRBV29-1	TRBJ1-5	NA	TGCAGCGTTGCTGTTACAGGAAGCAATCAGCCCCAGCATTTT	CSVAVTGSNQPQHF
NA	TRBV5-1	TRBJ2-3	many	TGCGCCAGCAGCTTAGGAGGGGGGCGAGCAGATACGCAGTATTTT	CASSLGGGRADTQYF
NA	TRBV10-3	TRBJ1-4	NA	TGTGCCATCAGTGAGCGGCAGCCTGCAACTAATGAAAAACTGTTTTTT	CAISERQPATNEKLFF
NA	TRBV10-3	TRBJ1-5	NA	TGTGCCATCAGTGAAAGCCATAGCAATCAGCCCCAGCATTTT	CAISESHSNQPQHF
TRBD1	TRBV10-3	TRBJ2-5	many	TGTGCCATCAGTCAAAACAGGGGCAGCGAGGGGGAGACCCAGTACTTC	CAISQNRGSEGETQYF
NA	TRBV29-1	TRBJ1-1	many	TGCAGCGTTGATTTTTCGGGCGGGGCCTGGAGCACTGAAGCTTTCTTT	CSVDFSGGAWSTEAFF
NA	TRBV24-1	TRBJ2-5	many	TGTGCCACCAGTGACAACGGACGGGAGCCGGAGACCCAGTACTTC	CATSDNGREPETQYF
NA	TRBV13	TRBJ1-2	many	TGTGCCAGCAGCGCCCGTAACTATGGCTACACCTTC	CASSARNYGYTF
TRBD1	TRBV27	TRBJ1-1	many	TGTGCCAGCAGTTCACGCAGGGGGGCTTTCTTT	CASSSRRGAFF
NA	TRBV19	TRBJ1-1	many	TGTGCCAGTAGTCGACGCGGCCTGACAGAAATGAACACTGAAGCTTTCTTT	CASSRRGLTEMNTEAFF
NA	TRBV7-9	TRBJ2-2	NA	TGTGCCAGCAGCTCCTTAGCAGTCGCTGGCGGGGAGCTGTTTTTT	CASSSLAVAGGELFF
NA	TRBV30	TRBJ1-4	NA	TGTGCCTGGAGTTTTCCAGGGGCCCCGGATAATGAAAAACTGTTTTTT	CAWSFPGAPDNEKLFF
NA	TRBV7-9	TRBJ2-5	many	TGTGCCAGCAGCCTTGACTCGTACCAAGAGACCCAGTACTTC	CASSLDSYQETQYF
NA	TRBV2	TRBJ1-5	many	TGTGCCAGCGGGCCGGGGCCTAATCAGCCCCAGCATTTT	CASGPGPNQPQHF
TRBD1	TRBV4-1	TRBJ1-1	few	TGCGCCAGCTATGCAGGGGGAATAATGAACACTGAAGCTTTCTTT	CASYAGGIMNTEAFF
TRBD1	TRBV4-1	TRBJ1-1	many	TGCGCCAGCAGCCACGCTACAGGGGGCGGAACTGAAGCTTTCTTT	CASSHATGGGTEAFF
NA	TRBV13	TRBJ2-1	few	TGTGCCAGCAGCCCCATTATCGTGACAGTAGGAACCTACAATGAGCAGTTCTTC	CASSPIIVTVGTYNEQFF
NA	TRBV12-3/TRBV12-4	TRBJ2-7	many	TGTGCCAGCAGTTTACTGGCAGGGTTTCCCCACGAGCAGTACTTC	CASSLLAGFPHEQYF
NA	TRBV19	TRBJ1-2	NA	TGTGCCACAACCCTCCAAGGATTGGGCTACACCTTC	CATTLQGLGYTF
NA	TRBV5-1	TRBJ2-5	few	TGCGCCAGCAGCTTGATGGCGGCAGGCACCCAAGAGACCCAGTACTTC	CASSLMAAGTQETQYF
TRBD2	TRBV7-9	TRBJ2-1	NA	TGTGCCGGGGGGGTAGTCGGGAGGTCCAATGAGCAGTTCTTC	CAGGVVGRSNEQFF
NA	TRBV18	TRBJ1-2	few	TGTGCCAGCTCCGTGGGTGACGGCTATGGCTACACCTTC	CASSVGDGYGYTF
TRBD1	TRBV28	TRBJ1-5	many	TGTGCCAGCAGCTACCCGGGACAGATAAATCAGCCCCAGCATTTT	CASSYPGQINQPQHF
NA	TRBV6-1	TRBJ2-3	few	TGTGCCAGCATTCAACTCCATGAGTATTTT	CASIQLHEYF
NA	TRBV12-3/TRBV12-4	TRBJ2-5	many	TGTGCCAGCAGTTTAGACGGGCAAGAGACCCAGTACTTC	CASSLDGQETQYF
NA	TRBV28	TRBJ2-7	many	TGTGCCAGCACCCTAGGAGACGAGCAGTACTTC	CASTLGDEQYF
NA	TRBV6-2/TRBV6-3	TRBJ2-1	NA	TGTGCCAGCAGTTACTCGTCGCCGAATGAGCAGTTCTTC	CASSYSSPNEQFF
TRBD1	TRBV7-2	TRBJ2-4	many	TGTGCCAGCAACAGACAGGGGGACAACATTCAGTACTTC	CASNRQGDNIQYF
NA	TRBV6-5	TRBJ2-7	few	TGTGCCAGCAGGCACCGGGACACCTACGAGCAGTACTTC	CASRHRDTYEQYF
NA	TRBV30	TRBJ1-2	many	TGTGCCAAGGACCAGGGCTATGGCTACACCTTC	CAKDQGYGYTF
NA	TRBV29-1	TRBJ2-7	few	TGCAGCGTTTCGGGGGTAAGCTACTACGAGCAGTACTTC	CSVSGVSYYEQYF
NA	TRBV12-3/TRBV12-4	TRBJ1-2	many	TGTGCCAGCGCCCGGCGGGACACTTTCTATGGCTACACCTTC	CASARRDTFYGYTF
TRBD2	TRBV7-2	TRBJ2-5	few	TGTGCCAGCAGCTTACGAGCGGGGAACCAAGAGACCCAGTACTTC	CASSLRAGNQETQYF
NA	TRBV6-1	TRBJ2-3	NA	TGTGCCGTGGGGCGTAAGTTCGACACAGATACGCAGTATTTT	CAVGRKFDTDTQYF
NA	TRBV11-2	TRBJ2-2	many	TGTGCCAGCAGCTTAGGCTGGTCGAACACCGGGGAGCTGTTTTTT	CASSLGWSNTGELFF
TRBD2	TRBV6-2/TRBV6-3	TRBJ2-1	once	TGTGCCAGCAGTTACGCGGGAGAAGGCTACAATGAGCAGTTCTTC	CASSYAGEGYNEQFF
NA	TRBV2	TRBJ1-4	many	TGTGCCAGCAGTGATTATGGAAGGGGAAGCGAGGAAAAACTGTTTTTT	CASSDYGRGSEEKLFF
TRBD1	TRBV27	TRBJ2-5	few	TGTGCCAGCAGTTTATCCACAGGGGGGGAGACCCAGTACTTC	CASSLSTGGETQYF